The 30 T cell receptor beta chains reported below all come from one sample, sequenced in a study of shared clonotypes between healthy human individuals. Sequencing used immunoSEQ multiplex PCR; TCRdb keeps in-frame clones, though not all of them. Of 470,000 or so clones in the sample, more than 65% were seen once. Sequencing was carried out using PBMCs. These receptor sequences come from a woman between 35 and 50 years old in good health. Some clones in this sample may be carry-over from other donors' samples.

This clone has a count of ten or more. Other DNA variants within this sample encode the same CDR3. The chain has TRBV6-1 and TRBJ2-7; TRBD1 is a possible D gene (6 bases). V lost 7 bases and J lost 1, with 14 bases in between. The CDR3 contains 14 residues. Germline lookup yields CDR1 MNHNS and CDR2 SASEGT. The CDR3 protein is CASNHRDRSYEQYF. In nucleotides, the CDR3 is TGTGCCAGCAACCACAGGGATCGGTCCTACGAGCAGTACTTC.

The chain combines TRBV19 with TRBJ1-5; TRBD1 aligns across 10 bases. The CDR3 sequence is 17 residues long. In germline, CDR1 is LNHDA, CDR2 SQIVND (reference sequence). The V and J ends lost 5 bases and 7 bases, in that order; junction bases with no gene match: 14. CDR3 protein: CASSPRGRQGAGQPQHF. CDR3 DNA sequence: TGTGCCAGTAGTCCCCGGGGCCGACAGGGGGCTGGGCAGCCCCAGCATTTT. Filled out from reference TRBV19 and TRBJ1-5, the complete variable domain reads DGGITQSPKYLFRKEGQNVTLSCEQNLNHDAMYWYRQDPGQGLRLIYYSQIVNDFQKGDIAEGYSVSREKKESFPLTVTSAQKNPTAFYLCASSPRGRQGAGQPQHFGDGTRLSIL.

This clone was picked up many times. CDR3 nucleotides: TGTGCCAGCAGCTTACCTCGCCGGACCTACAATGAGCAGTTCTTC. Translating it yields CASSLPRRTYNEQFF. J is TRBJ2-1 and V is TRBV7-2; D is undetermined. This CDR3 has 15 residues. Germline V gene lookup returns CDR1 SGHTA and CDR2 FQGNSA. V lost 2 bases and J 2 bases, leaving 10 bases between the germline ends. The variable domain in full, with the rest retrieved from reference TRBV7-2 and TRBJ2-1, is GAGVSQSPSNKVTEKGKDVELRCDPISGHTALYWYRQSLGQGLEFLIYFQGNSAPDKSGLPSDRFSAERTGGSVSTLTIQRTQQEDSAVYLCASSLPRRTYNEQFFGPGTRLTVL.

The rearrangement uses TRBV6-6 and TRBJ1-1; TRBD1 aligns across 10 bases. V dropped 2 bases and J dropped 1; count of bases not matched to a gene: 1. The CDR3 runs to 15 residues. Germline-derived CDR1 and CDR2 are MNHNY and SVGAGI (reference sequence). The DNA of the CDR3 is TGTGCCAGCAGTTACGGACAGGGGGAGAACACTGAAGCTTTCTTT. Its protein is CASSYGQGENTEAFF.

The chain is built from TRBV7-9 and TRBJ2-7; D is ambiguous. V lost 5 bases, J lost 2 bases, and 7 bases lay in between. There are 12 residues in the CDR3. CDR1 and CDR2 (germline): SEHNR, FQNEAQ (reference sequence). CDR3 protein: CASSALAYEQYF. CDR3 DNA: TGTGCCAGCAGCGCCCTAGCCTACGAGCAGTACTTC. Complete variable domain (other parts from reference TRBV7-9 and TRBJ2-7): DTGVSQNPRHKITKRGQNVTFRCDPISEHNRLYWYRQTLGQGPEFLTYFQNEAQLEKSRLLSDRFSAERPKGSFSTLEIQRTEQGDSAMYLCASSALAYEQYFGPGTRLTVT.

As for this clone: With a much larger clone just one base away, this may be a read error. The chain is built from TRBV27 and TRBJ2-1, with 7 positions matching TRBD2. The J segment lost 12 bases and the V segment lost 8 bases, leaving 25 bases of the junction unmatched. CDR3 length equals 17 residues. From germline, CDR1 is MNHEY and CDR2 SMNVEV (reference sequence). CDR3 region: CASGVGGSSGASAGQFF. In DNA, the CDR3 is TGTGCCAGCGGGGTGGGTGGGTCTAGCGGAGCCAGTGCTGGGCAGTTCTTC.

The chain has TRBV4-3 and TRBJ2-7, with D maybe TRBD1 (5 bases). The CDR3 is made up of 16 amino acids. Germline lookup yields CDR1 LGHNA and CDR2 YSLEER. V lost 1 base to trimming and J lost 0 bases, with 13 bases between them. This chain's CDR3 is CASSQVLGRSSYEQYF. CDR3 coding DNA: TGCGCCAGCAGCCAAGTTCTGGGGCGTAGCTCCTACGAGCAGTACTTC.

Details on this clone: With only one base between it and a far larger clone, this is likely a read error. The chain has TRBV30 and TRBJ1-4; no clear D. The CDR3 sequence is 13 residues long. Germline lookup yields CDR1 GTSNPN and CDR2 SVGIG (reference sequence). Written as DNA, the CDR3 is TGTGCCTGGAGTTTGGGATTTAATGAAAAACTGTCTTTT. As protein: CAWSLGFNEKLSF.

The chain uses TRBV9 and TRBJ2-7, with unresolved D. CDR1 is SGDLS, CDR2 YYNGEE, per germline. This CDR3 is 15 amino acids long. Trimming removed 4 bases from V and 5 bases from J, with 19 bases in between. In DNA, the CDR3 is TGTGCCAGCAGCCCCTCCATGGGCGTTTTCCACGAGCAGTACTTC. Encoded protein: CASSPSMGVFHEQYF.

The rearrangement links TRBV7-3 to TRBJ2-1; D perhaps matches TRBD2 (5 bases). The CDR3 is 15 residues long. CDR1 is SGHTA, CDR2 FQGTGA, per germline. The V and J ends lost 5 bases and 6 bases respectively, with 17 bases between them. The CDR3, as DNA: TGTGCCAGCAGCCCGCAGGCGGGCAAGCTCAATGAGCAGTTCTTC. It yields the protein CASSPQAGKLNEQFF. The full variable domain, completed using reference TRBV7-3 and TRBJ2-1, is GAGVSQTPSNKVTEKGKYVELRCDPISGHTALYWYRQSLGQGPEFLIYFQGTGAADDSGLPNDRFFAVRPEGSVSTLKIQRTERGDSAVYLCASSPQAGKLNEQFFGPGTRLTVL.

This clone was recorded only once. V and J are TRBV28 and TRBJ2-7; 11 bases fit TRBD1. The J segment lost 3 bases and the V segment lost 6 bases, leaving 10 bases of the junction unmatched. Per germline, CDR1 MDHEN and CDR2 SYDVKM. The CDR3 has 16 amino acids. For the CDR3, the DNA is TGTGCCAGCAGGGGGACAGGGGGGTCCACGATCTACGAGCAGTACTTC. Protein: CASRGTGGSTIYEQYF.

The chain couples TRBV28 to TRBJ2-7, with 7 bases matching TRBD1. Germline-derived CDR1 and CDR2 are MDHEN and SYDVKM. This CDR3 spans 15 amino acids. J lost 2 bases, V lost 7 bases, and 11 bases had no gene match. CDR3 in amino acids: CASITVRDSPYEQYF. In nucleotides, the CDR3 is TGTGCCAGCATCACCGTCCGGGACAGTCCCTACGAGCAGTACTTC.

This chain uses TRBV2 with TRBJ2-7, with a possible D match to TRBD1 (5 bases). This CDR3 is built from 12 residues. Germline CDR1 and CDR2: SNHLY and FYNNEI. Trimming removed 5 bases from V and 4 bases from J, with 9 bases in between. The CDR3 reads CASSPTAYEQYF. The CDR3 DNA reads TGTGCCAGCAGTCCGACAGCTTACGAGCAGTACTTC.

This chain uses TRBV9 with TRBJ1-3; no definite D call. The J call is in doubt because the DNA end fits TRBJ2-2 better. Looked up from germline, CDR1 is SGDLS and CDR2 is YYNGEE. The CDR3 length is 13 residues. The DNA of the CDR3 is TGTGCCAGCAGCCTCGAGTGGACCGGGGAGCTGTTTTTT. Translated, it gives CASSLEWTGELFF.

As for this clone: A far larger clone is one base from this, pointing to a likely read error. V usage is TRBV5-1 and J usage is TRBJ2-5, with 13 bases aligning to TRBD2. Germline CDR1 and CDR2: SGHRS and YFSETQ. The CDR3 runs to 14 residues. The CDR3 nucleotides are TGCGCCAGCAGCACTAGCGGGAGGGCCAGGGAGCAGCACTTC. It yields the protein CASSTSGRAREQHF.

This chain connects TRBV11-2 to TRBJ2-7, with 8 positions matching TRBD2. There are 15 residues in the CDR3. Germline CDR1 and CDR2: SGHAT and FQNNGV. Trimming cost V 1 base and J 4 bases; bases outside gene matches: 6. CDR3 loop: CASSLASGGGYEQYF. The DNA for the CDR3 is TGTGCCAGCAGCTTAGCCAGCGGGGGAGGGTACGAGCAGTACTTC.

The chain is built from TRBV29-1 and TRBJ1-2; 9 nucleotides align to TRBD1. V lost 7 bases and J lost 5; bases outside the gene matches: 2. Germline V lookup: CDR1 SQVTM, CDR2 ANQGSEA. This CDR3 has 11 amino acids. The CDR3, as DNA: TGCAGCGCAGGACAGGGGTATGGCTACACCTTC. Translating it yields CSAGQGYGYTF.

CDR3 region: CASSHGGGEQYF. The CDR3 DNA reads TGTGCCAGCAGCCACGGGGGCGGCGAGCAGTACTTC. This chain joins TRBV7-3 and TRBJ2-7, with D perhaps assigned TRBD1 or TRBD2 (6 bases each). The V gene lost 5 bases and the J gene lost 6 bases, with 11 bases spanning the gap. Germline-derived CDR1 and CDR2 are SGHTA and FQGTGA. The CDR3 length is 12 residues.

This clone has a handful of counts. The chain has TRBV19 and TRBJ1-5; tentative D call: TRBD1 (5 bases). Trimming removed 11 bases at V and 0 bases at J, with 14 bases between. Germline lookup yields CDR1 LNHDA and CDR2 SQIVND (reference sequence). The CDR3 loop spans 14 amino acids. The CDR3 nucleotides are TGTGCCGGCTCGCAGGGTTATAGCAATCAGCCCCAGCATTTT. Encoded protein: CAGSQGYSNQPQHF.

The chain has TRBV5-4 and TRBJ2-2, with D possibly matching TRBD1 (6 bases). In germline, CDR1 is SGHNT, CDR2 YYREEE (reference sequence). V was trimmed by 0 bases and J by 5 bases, leaving 8 bases between them. The CDR3 has 14 residues. CDR3 residues: CASSLDRVTGELFF. In DNA, the CDR3 is TGTGCCAGCAGCTTGGACAGGGTTACCGGGGAGCTGTTTTTT.

Notes on this clone: A far larger clone is one nucleotide away, so this likely arose from a read error. V gene TRBV30 combines with J gene TRBJ1-4, with a possible D match to TRBD1 (5 bases). The V gene's germline CDR1 is GTSNPN and CDR2 SVGIG (reference sequence). Between the trimmed V and J ends, which lost 0 bases and 8 bases, there was a span of 16 bases. This CDR3 is 15 amino acids long. The CDR3 bases are TGTGCCTGGAGTGTACTCAGGGCGAGTGGCGAAAAACTGTTTTTT. Translation: CAWSVLRASGEKLFF.

Comment on this clone: A far larger clone differs by one base, so this is likely a read error. J is TRBJ2-7 and V is TRBV7-9, with 8 bases identical to TRBD1. Germline V gives CDR1 SEHNR, CDR2 FQNEAQ (reference sequence). The CDR3 has 19 residues. This CDR3 is CASSLAVRTGGLGSYDQYF. In DNA form, the CDR3 reads TGTGCCAGCAGCTTAGCGGTGAGAACAGGGGGACTGGGGTCCTACGATCAGTACTTC. The whole variable domain, remainder taken from reference TRBV7-9 and TRBJ2-7, is DTGVSQNPRHKITKRGQNVTFRCDPISEHNRLYWYRQTLGQGPEFLTYFQNEAQLEKSRLLSDRFSAERPKGSFSTLEIQRTEQGDSAMYLCASSLAVRTGGLGSYDQYFGPGTRLTVT.

This chain joins TRBV6-5 and TRBJ1-2; 7 positions agree with TRBD1. Germline CDR1 reads MNHEY; CDR2 reads SVGAGI. V was pared by 6 bases and J by 4 bases, with 5 bases of the junction left unmatched. This CDR3 has 13 residues. The CDR3 region is CASRGTASYGYTF. The CDR3 DNA is TGTGCCAGCAGGGGGACAGCCTCCTATGGCTACACCTTC.

In regard to this clone: A far more abundant clone sits one base away, making this likely a read error. The gene calls are TRBV5-1 and TRBJ1-4, with 7 nucleotides matching TRBD1. This CDR3 has 13 residues. Trimming cost V 5 bases and J 7 bases; bases outside gene matches: 5. The germline V gene encodes CDR1 SGHRS and CDR2 YFSETQ. The CDR3 nucleotides read TGCGCCAGCAGTATAGGGGGCGTTGAAAAACTGTTTTTT. Its protein is CASSIGGVEKLFF.

This clone was picked up one time. With only one base between it and a far larger clone, this is likely a read error. At the DNA level, this CDR3 is encoded by other sequences in the same sample as well. V gene TRBV5-1 combines with J gene TRBJ2-7, with unresolved D. The CDR3 loop spans 15 amino acids. CDR1 is SGHRS and CDR2 is YFSETQ in the germline V gene. V lost 5 bases to trimming and J lost 0 bases, with 15 bases between them. The CDR3 loop reads CASRVATSYSYEQYF. Written as DNA, the CDR3 is TGCGCCAGCAGGGTGGCGACCAGTTACTCCTACGAGCAGTACTTC.

The V call is TRBV28, the J call TRBJ2-2; D is undetermined. Trimming took 2 bases from V and 3 from J, leaving 13 bases between them. The CDR3 extends over 16 amino acids. Germline-derived CDR1 and CDR2 are MDHEN and SYDVKM. This chain's CDR3 is CASSLMSTLYTGELFF. The DNA of the CDR3 is TGTGCCAGCAGTTTAATGTCCACCTTATACACCGGGGAGCTGTTTTTT. Combining the CDR3 with reference TRBV28 and TRBJ2-2 gives the whole variable domain DVKVTQSSRYLVKRTGEKVFLECVQDMDHENMFWYRQDPGLGLRLIYFSYDVKMKEKGDIPEGYSVSREKKERFSLILESASTNQTSMYLCASSLMSTLYTGELFFGEGSRLTVL.

On this clone itself: The likely explanation is a read error, given a far larger clone one base away. The chain uses TRBV10-1 and TRBJ2-2; 11 bases map to TRBD2. V lost 11 bases to trimming and J lost 3 bases; unmatched junction nucleotides: 17. Germline-derived CDR1 and CDR2 are WNHNN and SYGVQD (reference sequence). The length of the CDR3 is 18 residues. The CDR3 is CARPPAASGRQYTGELFF. CDR3 DNA: TGCGCCCGCCCGCCGGCGGCTAGCGGGAGGCAGTACACCGGGGAGCTGTTTTTT.

V is TRBV4-1 and J is TRBJ2-7; D perhaps matches TRBD2 (5 bases). The CDR3 totals 16 residues. Germline V gene lookup returns CDR1 MGHRA and CDR2 YSYEKL. V dropped 0 bases and J dropped 0 bases, with 12 bases sitting between them. CDR3 sequence (DNA): TGCGCCAGCAGCCAAGAACGGCGGGCCCACTCCTACGAGCAGTACTTC. Residues: CASSQERRAHSYEQYF.

This clone was observed a few times. J is TRBJ2-5 and V is TRBV5-6; 7 nucleotides match TRBD2. The CDR3 spans 15 residues. J gave up 2 bases and V 0 bases, and 4 bases lay outside the gene matches. Germline V gives CDR1 SGHDT, CDR2 YYEEEE. The CDR3 reads CASSLDLAAQETQYF. CDR3 nucleotide sequence: TGTGCCAGCAGCTTGGACCTAGCGGCACAAGAGACCCAGTACTTC.

Comment on this clone: Other DNA sequences in this specimen translate into the identical CDR3. J is TRBJ1-3 and V is TRBV5-1, with D unresolved. V was shortened by 0 bases and J by 4 bases, with 8 bases between the two germline ends. This CDR3 has 14 amino acids. CDR1 and CDR2 (germline): SGHRS, YFSETQ. The CDR3 spells CASSLAGRGNTIYF. The CDR3, as DNA: TGCGCCAGCAGCTTGGCGGGTCGAGGAAACACCATATATTTT.